This passage covers 25 T cell receptor beta chains from one sample sequenced in a study of cytomegalovirus exposure and HLA in healthy donors. The primer mix had 60 Vbeta and 13 Jbeta primers. Clones were read by immunoSEQ multiplex PCR, and TCRdb kept only the in-frame ones, dropping some. The sample carries over 85,000 clones, around 57% recorded once. The source material was PBMCs. Every receptor here comes from a human donor in good health.

The chain carries TRBV10-2 and TRBJ1-2; D is unclear. This CDR3 comprises 12 residues. V was pared by 6 bases and J by 3 bases, with 8 bases between. CDR1 WSHSY and CDR2 SAAADI come from the germline V gene. Written as DNA, the CDR3 is TGCGCCAGCAGAGCCGGGGACTATGGCTACACCTTC. Protein product: CASRAGDYGYTF.

This clone was picked up one time. The chain couples TRBV6-1 to TRBJ1-5; maybe TRBD1 (6 bases). Trimming took off 7 bases at V and 5 bases at J, with 18 bases between the two ends. Germline V gene lookup returns CDR1 MNHNS and CDR2 SASEGT. The CDR3 contains 15 residues. Written as DNA, the CDR3 is TGTGCCAGCATGCCGGCGCCGCAGGGGCATCAGCCCCAGCATTTT. Translating it yields CASMPAPQGHQPQHF.

V and J are TRBV7-6 and TRBJ2-7, with 8 nucleotides matching TRBD2. Trimming at V came to 1 base and at J to 0 bases, leaving 5 bases not matched to a gene. Germline V gene data show CDR1 as SGHVS and CDR2 as FNYEAQ. The CDR3 loop spans 16 amino acids. Here the CDR3 reads CASSLESGSNSYEQYF. The CDR3 DNA is TGTGCCAGCAGCTTAGAGAGCGGGAGCAACTCCTACGAGCAGTACTTC.

The chain joins TRBV2 to TRBJ1-2, with TRBD1 identical over 9 bases. Per the germline V gene, CDR1 is SNHLY and CDR2 is FYNNEI. This CDR3 has 14 amino acids. The V and J ends lost 6 bases and 5 bases, in that order; junction bases with no gene match: 7. CDR3 amino acids: CASSVKDRGYGYTF. In DNA, the CDR3 is TGTGCCAGCAGCGTTAAGGACAGGGGTTATGGCTACACCTTC.

V gene TRBV15 combines with J gene TRBJ1-1; D ambiguous. CDR3 size: 14 residues. The V end was cut by 1 base, the J end by 0 bases, with 6 bases between. Per germline, CDR1 LNHNV and CDR2 YYDKDF (reference sequence). The CDR3 DNA reads TGTGCCACCAGCAGAGCTAGGATGAACACTGAAGCTTTCTTT. Its translation: CATSRARMNTEAFF.

The genes are TRBV5-1 and TRBJ2-3; weak D call: TRBD1 (6 bases). Trimming shortened V by 3 bases and J by 5 bases, and 19 bases separated the two germline ends. The CDR3 is 16 residues long. Germline V CDR1 and CDR2: SGHRS, YFSETQ. The CDR3 is CASSSGTFKRGDTQYF. CDR3 bases: TGCGCCAGCAGCTCAGGGACATTTAAAAGGGGAGATACGCAGTATTTT.

CDR3 bases: TGTGCCAGTACCTTAGCGGGGAACTACAATGAGCAGTTCTTC. Its translation is CASTLAGNYNEQFF. The rearrangement uses TRBV28 and TRBJ2-1; 8 nucleotides line up with TRBD2. Per the germline V gene, CDR1 is MDHEN and CDR2 is SYDVKM. Trimming at V came to 9 bases and at J to 3 bases, leaving 7 bases not matched to a gene. This CDR3 is 14 amino acids long.

This chain uses TRBV10-3 with TRBJ1-6; D is possibly TRBD1 (6 bases). CDR3 length: 14 amino acids. Trimming shortened V by 9 bases and J by 5 bases, and 14 bases separated the two germline ends. Per the germline V gene, CDR1 is ENHRY and CDR2 is SYGVKD. The CDR3 coding sequence is TGTGCCATAAGCAGGGGTCCCAATAATTCACCCCTCCACTTT. Protein product: CAISRGPNNSPLHF.

The chain is built from TRBV19 and TRBJ2-6, with 10 bases lining up with TRBD2. Germline assignment: CDR1 LNHDA and CDR2 SQIVND (reference sequence). The CDR3 contains 19 residues. V trimming: 4 bases; J trimming: 0 bases; junction bases outside the gene matches: 9. The CDR3 spells CASSRDGTSVLSGANVLTF. DNA for the CDR3: TGTGCCAGTAGTAGAGACGGGACTAGCGTTCTCTCTGGGGCCAACGTCCTGACTTTC.

The rearrangement uses TRBV14 and TRBJ2-2; 14 bases line up with TRBD2. The ends lost 4 bases at V and 3 bases at J; junction bases unmatched: 4. Germline loops: CDR1 SGHDN, CDR2 FVKESK. This CDR3 comprises 17 residues. CDR3 nucleotide sequence: TGTGCCAGCAGCCCGGGACTAGCGGGAGTCGACACCGGGGAGCTGTTTTTT. It translates to CASSPGLAGVDTGELFF.

Of note for this clone: Other nucleotide sequences from this sample produce the same CDR3. This CDR3 is CASSVNSLSGNTIYF. The DNA for the CDR3 is TGTGCCAGCAGTGTGAACAGCCTCTCTGGAAACACCATATATTTT. This chain connects TRBV6-1 to TRBJ1-3; no definite D call. Germline V gene sequence: CDR1 MNHNS, CDR2 SASEGT. With 4 bases removed from V and 0 bases from J, the gap between germline ends came to 10 bases. This CDR3 is 15 amino acids long.

This clone was seen a few times. The rearrangement links TRBV4-1 to TRBJ2-7, with 9 bases matching TRBD1. The ends lost 0 bases at V and 1 base at J; junction bases unmatched: 4. CDR3 length equals 16 residues. CDR1 and CDR2 from the germline V gene are MGHRA and YSYEKL. DNA for the CDR3: TGCGCCAGCAGCCAAGACGGGACAGGGAGTTCCTACGAGCAGTACTTC. Its translation is CASSQDGTGSSYEQYF.

The J gene is TRBJ2-7, the V gene TRBV7-9, with 8 bases lining up with TRBD1. CDR3 length equals 15 residues. Germline CDR1 and CDR2: SEHNR and FQNEAQ (reference sequence). J lost 5 bases, V lost 5 bases, and 11 bases had no gene match. CDR3 DNA sequence: TGTGCCAGCAGCCCTGCGTCCAGGGGGCAGAACGAGCAGTACTTC. Its protein product is CASSPASRGQNEQYF.

The chain combines TRBV7-9 with TRBJ1-2; no clear D gene. CDR1 SEHNR and CDR2 FQNEAQ come from the germline V gene (reference sequence). The length of the CDR3 is 13 residues. V was pared by 1 base and J by 7 bases, with 10 bases between. The CDR3 sequence is CASSLDRRVGYTF. CDR3 in DNA: TGTGCCAGCAGCTTAGATCGGAGGGTTGGCTACACCTTC.

The rearrangement joins TRBV11-3 to TRBJ2-3, with D possibly being TRBD2 (6 bases). The CDR3 has 16 amino acids. Germline loops: CDR1 SGHNT, CDR2 YENEEA. V was trimmed by 8 bases and J by 0 bases, leaving 18 bases between them. Here the CDR3 DNA reads TGTGCCAGCGCAAAAAATGGCGGGGTTAGCACAGATACGCAGTATTTT. Its translation is CASAKNGGVSTDTQYF.

This chain's CDR3 is CASSLSWGASYEQYF. CDR3 bases: TGTGCCAGCAGCTTGTCGTGGGGAGCCTCCTACGAGCAGTACTTC. This sequence joins TRBV5-4 and TRBJ2-7; a weak D match, TRBD2 (5 bases). The CDR3 length is 15 residues. V was cut by 1 base and J by 0 bases, with 11 bases left in between. Germline V lookup: CDR1 SGHNT, CDR2 YYREEE (reference sequence).

V usage is TRBV5-4 and J usage is TRBJ1-2; 12 nucleotides agree with TRBD1. The J segment lost 6 bases and the V segment lost 0 bases, leaving 3 bases of the junction unmatched. This CDR3 has 15 residues. CDR1 is SGHNT and CDR2 is YYREEE in the germline V gene (reference sequence). The CDR3, as DNA: TGTGCCAGCAGCTTGGGGGGGACAGGGGGCAATGGCTACACCTTC. Protein product: CASSLGGTGGNGYTF.

This clone was counted once. As DNA, the CDR3 is TGTGCCAGCAGGGCTAGCGGGAGACCCTACGAGCAGTACTTC. Translated, it gives CASRASGRPYEQYF. The chain joins TRBV11-2 to TRBJ2-7; 10 nucleotides agree with TRBD2. The CDR3 runs 14 residues. The ends lost 6 bases at V and 2 bases at J; junction bases unmatched: 4. Germline CDR1 SGHAT, CDR2 FQNNGV.

The genes are TRBV7-2 and TRBJ2-3, with TRBD2 matching 7 bases. Looked up from germline, CDR1 is SGHTA and CDR2 is FQGNSA. V lost 4 bases to trimming and J lost 3 bases; unmatched junction nucleotides: 1. The CDR3 covers 13 residues. CDR3 sequence: CASSWGGTDTQYF. The CDR3 DNA sequence: TGTGCCAGCAGCTGGGGGGGGACAGATACGCAGTATTTT.

The chain joins TRBV10-1 to TRBJ2-5; 8 bases are shared with TRBD2. The V gene end was trimmed by 3 bases and the J gene end by 2 bases; junction bases not matched to a gene: 2. Germline assignment: CDR1 WNHNN and CDR2 SYGVQD (reference sequence). The CDR3 totals 14 residues. The CDR3 DNA reads TGCGCCAGCAGTGACGGGGGGGCTCAAGAGACCCAGTACTTC. Protein sequence: CASSDGGAQETQYF.

A few counts support this clone. This chain links TRBV6-6 with TRBJ2-5, with 8 bases that match TRBD2. With 2 bases clipped from V and 3 bases from J, the junction kept 8 bases outside the gene matches. The germline V gene encodes CDR1 MNHNY and CDR2 SVGAGI (reference sequence). The CDR3 sequence is 16 residues long. The CDR3 is CASSYRAGEGKETQYF. For the CDR3, the DNA is TGTGCCAGCAGTTACCGAGCGGGAGAGGGAAAAGAGACCCAGTACTTC.

This clone was picked up one time. The V gene is TRBV5-4, the J gene TRBJ1-1; 7 bases are a match to TRBD1. CDR3 length: 13 residues. Trimming at V came to 4 bases and at J to 7 bases, leaving 7 bases not matched to a gene. CDR1 is SGHNT, CDR2 YYREEE, per germline (reference sequence). The CDR3 is CASSRLGQDEAFF. CDR3 coding DNA: TGTGCCAGCAGCCGCCTCGGACAGGATGAAGCTTTCTTT.

The J gene is TRBJ2-1, the V gene TRBV19; 7 bases map to TRBD1. After removal of 8 bases from V and 1 base from J, the junction contained 8 bases not matched to a gene. This CDR3 has 15 amino acids. CDR1 and CDR2 from the germline V gene are LNHDA and SQIVND (reference sequence). The CDR3: CASAKTGRSYNEQFF. CDR3 DNA sequence: TGTGCCAGTGCAAAGACAGGGCGGTCCTACAATGAGCAGTTCTTC.

This chain joins TRBV19 and TRBJ2-2, with D possibly TRBD1 on 5 matching bases. The CDR3 is 15 amino acids. CDR1 and CDR2 (germline): LNHDA, SQIVND (reference sequence). Trimming took off 5 bases at V and 6 bases at J, with 16 bases between the two ends. CDR3 amino acids: CASSVTESRSGELFF. Here the CDR3 DNA reads TGTGCCAGTAGTGTGACAGAATCGCGGTCCGGGGAGCTGTTTTTT.

This clone came up a few times. The rearrangement joins TRBV29-1 to TRBJ2-5; TRBD2 aligns across 14 bases. CDR1 is SQVTM and CDR2 is ANQGSEA in the germline V gene. This CDR3 comprises 18 residues. V dropped 5 bases and J dropped 5; count of bases not matched to a gene: 16. The CDR3 nucleotides are TGCAGCGTTTCCCCCGGGACTAGCGGGAGCCCGTCCACTGAGACCCAGTACTTC. Protein sequence: CSVSPGTSGSPSTETQYF.